This TCR beta chain comes out of a study of neoadjuvant anti-PD-1 for oral cavity cancer. Study information: Before surgery, most patients got three to four biweekly 3 mg/kg nivolumab doses.

Germline lookup yields CDR1 MNHNS and CDR2 SASEGT. The CDR3 sequence is 14 residues long. Points on this clone: Its specificity is not known. Relative to the germline gene, one junction end is altered; a read error may explain this.

Two replicates per tumor sample, mostly from roughly 5 ug of genomic DNA. This table comes from immunoSEQ multiplex PCR, and its TCRdb copy is limited to in-frame clones, with some not included. The sample lists tens of thousands of clones, approximately 27% occurring once. Overall study findings and caveats: Each response group had just a few patients in TCR analyses. Post-treatment tumors with larger preexisting clones showed more shrinkage.

Time point denoted: after neoadjuvant nivolumab, at surgical resection. This sequence originates from a person between 40 and 80 years old with oral cavity squamous cell carcinoma. Sequencing was performed on tumor tissue, taken after nivolumab (anti-PD-1) treatment. The chain uses TRBV6-1 and TRBJ2-7; 11 nucleotides agree with TRBD2. Written as DNA, the CDR3 is TGTGCCAGCAGTGAAAGTTTAGCTAGCGGGAGGTCGCCGTTC. This translates into CASSESLASGRSPF.